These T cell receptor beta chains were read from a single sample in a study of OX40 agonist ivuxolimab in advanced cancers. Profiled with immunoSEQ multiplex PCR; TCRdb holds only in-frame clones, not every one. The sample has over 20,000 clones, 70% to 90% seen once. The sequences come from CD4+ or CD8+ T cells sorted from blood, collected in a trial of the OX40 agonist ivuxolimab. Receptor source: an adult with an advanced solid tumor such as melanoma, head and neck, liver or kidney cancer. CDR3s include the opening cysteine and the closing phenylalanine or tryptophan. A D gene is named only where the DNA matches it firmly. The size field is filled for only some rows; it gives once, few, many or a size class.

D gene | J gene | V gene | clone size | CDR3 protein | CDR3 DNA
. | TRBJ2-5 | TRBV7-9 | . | CASSPSMVWETQYF | TGTGCCAGCAGCCCGAGTATGGTATGGGAGACCCAGTACTTC
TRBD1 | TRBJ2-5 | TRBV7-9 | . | CASSLAHAGGKETQYF | TGTGCCAGCAGCTTAGCGCACGCAGGGGGCAAGGAGACCCAGTACTTC
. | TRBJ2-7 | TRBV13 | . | CASSLKLAYEQYF | TGTGCCAGCAGCTTAAAACTAGCTTACGAGCAGTACTTC
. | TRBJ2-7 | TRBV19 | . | CATKTGITEQYF | TGTGCCACCAAGACAGGAATTACCGAGCAGTACTTC
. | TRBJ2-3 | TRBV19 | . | CASSPWPGDTQYF | TGTGCCAGTAGCCCTTGGCCCGGAGATACGCAGTATTTT
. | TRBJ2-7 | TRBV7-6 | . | CASSDRDPSYEQYF | TGTGCCAGCAGCGACCGGGACCCCTCCTACGAGCAGTACTTC
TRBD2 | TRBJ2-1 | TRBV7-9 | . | CASSPDGLAGLSYNEQFF | TGTGCCAGCAGCCCGGACGGACTAGCGGGGCTCTCCTACAATGAGCAGTTCTTC
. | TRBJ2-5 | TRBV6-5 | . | CASSYSGGRAETQYF | TGTGCCAGCAGTTACTCCGGGGGTCGGGCAGAGACCCAGTACTTC
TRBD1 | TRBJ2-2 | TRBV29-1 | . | CSVPRQGDSIMNTGELFF | TGCAGCGTCCCCAGACAGGGAGATTCTATAATGAACACCGGGGAGCTGTTTTTT
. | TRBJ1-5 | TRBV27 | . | CASSLGNRQPQHF | TGTGCCAGCAGTTTGGGGAACAGGCAGCCCCAGCATTTT
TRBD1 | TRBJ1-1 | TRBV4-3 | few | CASSQDGPGGTEAFF | TGCGCCAGCAGCCAAGATGGCCCAGGGGGTACTGAAGCTTTCTTT
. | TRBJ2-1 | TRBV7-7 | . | CASSFDQVNNEQFF | TGTGCCAGCAGCTTTGATCAAGTAAACAATGAGCAGTTCTTC
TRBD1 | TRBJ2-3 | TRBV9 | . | CASSVEGDRAGRTQYF | TGTGCCAGCAGCGTAGAAGGGGACAGGGCGGGTCGGACGCAGTATTTT
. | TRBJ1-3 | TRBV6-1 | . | CASSTSSGNTIYF | TGTGCCAGCAGCACAAGCTCTGGAAACACCATATATTTT
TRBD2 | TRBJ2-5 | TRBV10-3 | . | CASGREGRETQYF | TGTGCATCGGGTCGGGAGGGCCGGGAGACCCAGTACTTC
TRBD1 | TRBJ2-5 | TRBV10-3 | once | CAISRTGEETQYF | TGTGCCATCAGCCGGACAGGAGAAGAGACCCAGTACTTC
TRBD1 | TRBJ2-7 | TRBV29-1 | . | CSVERPPTGDYEQYF | TGCAGCGTTGAACGCCCCCCCACAGGGGACTACGAGCAGTACTTC
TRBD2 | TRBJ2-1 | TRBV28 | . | CASSFTVVVSGGRSSYNEQFF | TGTGCCAGCAGTTTTACAGTGGTCGTTAGCGGGGGCCGGAGCTCCTACAATGAGCAGTTCTTC
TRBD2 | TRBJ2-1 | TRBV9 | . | CASSVYSGRNYNEQFF | TGTGCCAGCAGCGTGTATAGCGGGAGGAACTACAATGAGCAGTTCTTC
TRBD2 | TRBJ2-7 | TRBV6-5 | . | CASSYSTPSGRDEQYF | TGTGCCAGCAGTTACTCGACCCCTAGCGGGAGGGACGAGCAGTACTTC
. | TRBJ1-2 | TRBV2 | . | CASGDGYTF | TGTGCCAGCGGCGACGGCTACACCTTC
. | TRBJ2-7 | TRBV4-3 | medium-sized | CASSQGPNSYEQYF | TGCGCCAGCAGCCAAGGTCCCAACTCCTACGAGCAGTACTTC
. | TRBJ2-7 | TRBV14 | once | CASSLDYEQYF | TGTGCCAGCAGCCTAGACTACGAGCAGTACTTC
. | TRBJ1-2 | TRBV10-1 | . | CATMSPGVNGYTF | TGCGCCACAATGTCCCCCGGAGTTAATGGCTACACCTTC
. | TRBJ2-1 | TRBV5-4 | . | CASSLERGNEQFF | TGTGCCAGCAGCTTGGAAAGGGGCAATGAGCAGTTCTTC
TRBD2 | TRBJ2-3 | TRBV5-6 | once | CASSPPGLAGYNTQYF | TGTGCCAGCAGCCCACCGGGACTAGCGGGATATAATACGCAGTATTTT